The 26 T cell receptor beta chains below come from one sample, sequenced in a study of PD-1 blockade in classical Hodgkin lymphoma. Profiled with immunoSEQ multiplex PCR; TCRdb holds only in-frame clones, not every one. The sample shows under 100,000 clones, roughly 83% of them seen only once. Exposure to brentuximab vedotin varied, and each patient had relapsed following autologous stem cell transplantation. The sequenced sample was peripheral blood mononuclear cells (PBMCs), obtained at baseline. These receptors came from a human donor with classical Hodgkin lymphoma.

The gene calls are TRBV5-1 and TRBJ1-1, with a tentative D call TRBD1 (6 bases). Per the germline V gene, CDR1 is SGHRS and CDR2 is YFSETQ. Trimming cost V 4 bases and J 4 bases, with 23 bases left between them. This CDR3 region has 17 residues. This CDR3 is CASSPRLGQGQGTEAFF. CDR3 DNA sequence: TGCGCCAGCAGCCCGAGGTTGGGCCAGGGGCAGGGCACTGAAGCTTTCTTT.

V usage is TRBV2 and J usage is TRBJ2-5; D unclear. The V and J ends lost 8 bases and 3 bases respectively, with 7 bases between them. This CDR3 is 11 amino acids long. CDR1 and CDR2 (germline): SNHLY, FYNNEI. The CDR3, as DNA: TGTGCCAGCGGGGTGGAAGAGACCCAGTACTTC. Protein: CASGVEETQYF. Based on the CDR3 plus reference TRBV2 and TRBJ2-5, the full variable domain is EPEVTQTPSHQVTQMGQEVILRCVPISNHLYFYWYRQILGQKVEFLVSFYNNEISEKSEIFDDQFSVERPDGSNFTLKIRSTKLEDSAMYFCASGVEETQYFGPGTRLLVL.

Only one count was recorded for this clone. In DNA, the CDR3 is TGTGCCAGCAGTGGTATCGGGGGGAACACTGAAGCTTTCTTT. The encoded protein is CASSGIGGNTEAFF. The genes are TRBV6-1 and TRBJ1-1, with a possible D match to TRBD1 (5 bases). The CDR3 runs 14 residues. Germline-derived CDR1 and CDR2 are MNHNS and SASEGT. Trimming took off 4 bases at V and 1 base at J, with 10 bases between the two ends.

The chain is built from TRBV30 and TRBJ2-1; 10 bases agree with TRBD2. J lost 3 bases, V lost 3 bases, and 2 bases had no gene match. Germline CDR1 is GTSNPN and CDR2 is SVGIG (reference sequence). The CDR3 consists of 14 residues. The CDR3 coding sequence is TGTGCCTGGAGGGGGACTAGCGTCTACAATGAGCAGTTCTTC. It is translated as CAWRGTSVYNEQFF. The full variable domain, its missing parts supplied by reference TRBV30 and TRBJ2-1, is SQTIHQWPATLVQPVGSPLSLECTVEGTSNPNLYWYRQAAGRGLQLLFYSVGIGQISSEVPQNLSASRPQDRQFILSSKKLLLSDSGFYLCAWRGTSVYNEQFFGPGTRLTVL.

V is TRBV27 and J is TRBJ1-2; no clear D gene. Trimming stripped 8 bases from V and 0 bases from J, with 13 bases between. The CDR3 is 14 residues long. CDR1 is MNHEY, CDR2 SMNVEV, per germline (reference sequence). The DNA of the CDR3 is TGTGCCAGCGCGGCAGCTTCTCCTAACTATGGCTACACCTTC. Protein: CASAAASPNYGYTF.

The chain joins TRBV7-2 to TRBJ2-2; D is unresolved. V shed 2 bases and J shed 5 bases, with 9 bases lying between them. CDR1 SGHTA and CDR2 FQGNSA come from the germline V gene. The CDR3 loop spans 14 amino acids. The CDR3 region is CASSLSFGTGELFF. Written as DNA, the CDR3 is TGTGCCAGCAGCTTATCTTTTGGGACCGGGGAGCTGTTTTTT.

This rearrangement joins TRBV6-1 to TRBJ1-2; a weak D match, TRBD1 (5 bases). Germline-derived CDR1 and CDR2 are MNHNS and SASEGT. CDR3 size: 13 residues. Between the trimmed V and J ends, which lost 2 bases and 6 bases, there was a span of 10 bases. CDR3 sequence (DNA): TGTGCCAGCAGTGAACTGCAGGGAGATGGCTACACCTTC. Protein sequence: CASSELQGDGYTF.

As DNA, the CDR3 is TGTGCCATCAGCCCAGAGGCCTACGAGCAGTACTTC. Its translation: CAISPEAYEQYF. This chain joins TRBV10-3 and TRBJ2-7; D is ambiguous. The CDR3 has 12 amino acids. V was shortened by 6 bases and J by 2 bases, with 8 bases between the two germline ends. The V gene's germline CDR1 is ENHRY and CDR2 SYGVKD.

A few counts support this clone. The CDR3 region is CASSAGAGGGEKLFF. The CDR3 nucleotides are TGTGCCAGCAGCGCAGGAGCGGGAGGGGGTGAAAAACTGTTTTTT. The genes are TRBV7-9 and TRBJ1-4; D is possibly TRBD1 (6 bases). The ends were cut back, 5 bases at V and 7 bases at J, with 17 bases in the middle. The CDR3 has 15 residues. Germline lookup yields CDR1 SEHNR and CDR2 FQNEAQ (reference sequence).

The chain links TRBV10-1 to TRBJ1-3; D perhaps matches TRBD1 (6 bases). The CDR3 sequence is 17 residues long. The V gene lost 7 bases and the J gene lost 0 bases, with 19 bases spanning the gap. In germline, CDR1 is WNHNN, CDR2 SYGVQD (reference sequence). The CDR3 DNA is TGCGCCAGCACCACCCTAGGGGGAGCCTCCTCTGGAAACACCATATATTTT. Its translation: CASTTLGGASSGNTIYF.

This chain uses TRBV10-3 with TRBJ2-1; 10 bases line up with TRBD2. Germline CDR1 reads ENHRY; CDR2 reads SYGVKD. After removal of 11 bases from V and 9 bases from J, the junction contained 16 bases not matched to a gene. This CDR3 contains 15 residues. CDR3 residues: CAAHNGPSGSGEQFF. The CDR3 DNA reads TGTGCCGCCCATAACGGGCCTAGCGGGAGTGGTGAGCAGTTCTTC.

V and J are TRBV19 and TRBJ2-6; D call uncertain. This CDR3 is 15 amino acids long. Germline-derived CDR1 and CDR2 are LNHDA and SQIVND (reference sequence). Trimming removed 7 bases at V and 2 bases at J, with 12 bases between. CDR3 nucleotide sequence: TGTGCCAGTAAGAACCGGTCCCCTGGGGCCAACGTCCTGACTTTC. Its translation: CASKNRSPGANVLTF.

This sequence joins TRBV6-5 and TRBJ1-5; the D gene is possibly TRBD1 (6 bases). Trimming stripped 2 bases from V and 4 bases from J, with 12 bases between. This CDR3 region has 15 residues. Germline V gene sequence: CDR1 MNHEY, CDR2 SVGAGI. CDR3 sequence: CASSYGTGLNQPQHF. CDR3 DNA sequence: TGTGCCAGCAGTTACGGTACAGGGTTAAATCAGCCCCAGCATTTT.

The chain links TRBV2 to TRBJ2-1; no definite D call. The CDR3 sequence is 13 residues long. CDR1 is SNHLY and CDR2 is FYNNEI in the germline V gene. Trimming cost V 1 base and J 9 bases, with 10 bases left between them. The CDR3 bases are TGTGCCAGCAGTGAAGGACTCTTCTTTGAGCAGTTCTTC. Its translation: CASSEGLFFEQFF.

DNA for the CDR3: TGTGCCAGCAGCTCGACAGGGACTAGCGTGGAAGATACGCAGTATTTT. Protein sequence: CASSSTGTSVEDTQYF. The V call is TRBV7-9, the J call TRBJ2-3; 10 bases are shared with TRBD2. V gave up 4 bases and J gave up 5 bases; unmatched junction bases: 9. Germline CDR1 and CDR2: SEHNR and FQNEAQ (reference sequence). The CDR3 has 16 residues.

The chain uses TRBV10-3 and TRBJ2-1; D ambiguous. Germline CDR1 is ENHRY and CDR2 is SYGVKD. The CDR3 runs 12 residues. V shed 2 bases and J shed 15 bases, with 14 bases lying between them. CDR3 sequence reads: CAISETSESMFF. The CDR3 nucleotides read TGTGCCATCAGTGAGACCTCTGAGAGTATGTTCTTC.

V gene TRBV18 combines with J gene TRBJ1-2; no firm D call. CDR3 size: 15 residues. Trimming cost V 0 bases and J 5 bases, with 13 bases left between them. Germline V gives CDR1 KGHSH, CDR2 LQKENI. CDR3 DNA sequence: TGTGCCAGCTCACCACCGGTACCCTGGAGGTATGGCTACACCTTC. This gives the protein CASSPPVPWRYGYTF.

The chain is built from TRBV28 and TRBJ2-3; D call uncertain. The CDR3 length is 14 residues. V was trimmed by 2 bases and J by 4 bases, leaving 10 bases between them. Germline V lookup: CDR1 MDHEN, CDR2 SYDVKM. CDR3 in amino acids: CASSLIVGADTQYF. The CDR3 DNA reads as TGTGCCAGCAGTTTAATCGTCGGCGCAGATACGCAGTATTTT.

The V gene is TRBV4-3, the J gene TRBJ2-2; D is unclear. Germline V gene sequence: CDR1 LGHNA, CDR2 YSLEER. The CDR3 consists of 14 residues. V gave up 8 bases and J gave up 6 bases, with 16 bases separating them. The CDR3 nucleotides are TGCGCCAGCTCCCCAAACGCAGTCCCCGGGGAGCTGTTTTTT. Translating gives CASSPNAVPGELFF.

This clone was counted only a few times. This chain connects TRBV19 to TRBJ2-5, with TRBD2 identical over 8 bases. J gave up 4 bases and V 5 bases, and 6 bases lay outside the gene matches. The CDR3 spans 14 residues. Germline V gene data show CDR1 as LNHDA and CDR2 as SQIVND (reference sequence). The CDR3 spells CASSLSGSRETQYF. The CDR3, as DNA: TGTGCCAGTAGTCTAAGCGGGAGTCGAGAGACCCAGTACTTC.

The rearrangement links TRBV29-1 to TRBJ2-7; D might be TRBD1 (5 bases). The ends were cut back, 4 bases at V and 5 bases at J, with 15 bases in the middle. Per germline, CDR1 SQVTM and CDR2 ANQGSEA. The CDR3 consists of 13 residues. CDR3 amino acids: CSVVVQGSHEQYF. DNA of the CDR3: TGCAGCGTTGTGGTCCAGGGTTCCCACGAGCAGTACTTC.

This clone has just one count. The chain couples TRBV5-1 to TRBJ2-3, with D perhaps given as TRBD1 or TRBD2 (5 bases each). V lost 4 bases and J lost 0, with 12 bases in between. The CDR3 is 15 amino acids. CDR1 is SGHRS and CDR2 is YFSETQ in the germline V gene. CDR3 DNA: TGCGCCAGCAGCGTTAGGGGCGGGAGCACAGATACGCAGTATTTT. Amino acid sequence: CASSVRGGSTDTQYF.

DNA of the CDR3: TGTGCCAGTAGTATTGGGGCAGGAAGGAGGGATGGCTACACCTTC. The encoded protein is CASSIGAGRRDGYTF. V is TRBV19 and J is TRBJ1-2; D possibly corresponds to TRBD1 (5 bases). The CDR3 runs 15 residues. Per the germline V gene, CDR1 is LNHDA and CDR2 is SQIVND (reference sequence). V was clipped by 3 bases and J by 6 bases, with 17 bases between them.

V gene TRBV5-4 combines with J gene TRBJ1-1, with 7 bases lining up with TRBD1. The CDR3 has 15 residues. Germline loops: CDR1 SGHNT, CDR2 YYREEE (reference sequence). V lost 4 bases, J lost 0 bases, and 6 bases stayed unmatched. The CDR3 here is CASSADRSLNTEAFF. The CDR3 bases are TGTGCCAGCAGCGCGGACAGGTCGCTGAACACTGAAGCTTTCTTT.

J is TRBJ2-1 and V is TRBV9; TRBD2 matches at 10 bases. CDR3 size: 18 residues. V shed 0 bases and J 12 bases; nucleotides not matched to a gene: 18. Germline V CDR1 and CDR2: SGDLS, YYNGEE. The CDR3 loop reads CASSVGIAGGSHSKGQFF. CDR3 DNA: TGTGCCAGCAGCGTAGGTATAGCGGGAGGTTCTCACTCTAAGGGGCAGTTCTTC.

Of note for this clone: Different DNA sequences within this sample yield the same CDR3. This chain joins TRBV9 and TRBJ2-1; TRBD2 agrees at 10 bases. CDR3 length: 15 residues. CDR1 and CDR2 (germline): SGDLS, YYNGEE. Trimming took 0 bases from V and 3 from J; bases not matched to a gene: 0. The chain's CDR3 is CASSVGLAGYNEQFF. CDR3 coding DNA: TGTGCCAGCAGCGTAGGACTAGCGGGCTACAATGAGCAGTTCTTC.